The clone carrying this T cell receptor (beta chain) occurred a few times. Antigen unknown. This sample was included in a study of T cells after posttransplantation cyclophosphamide. Study-level points and caveats: Recipient CMV seropositivity and CMV reactivation strongly tracked TRB clonality.

This table comes from immunoSEQ multiplex PCR, and its TCRdb copy is limited to in-frame clones, with some not included. The data list tens of thousands of clones, none observed once; roughly 2.3% falls to the top ten. This related bone marrow graft donor gave peripheral blood on the day of marrow donation. J gave up 2 bases and V 4 bases, and 2 bases lay outside the gene matches. This CDR3 is 14 amino acids long. Germline CDR1 and CDR2: SGHRS and YFSETQ. The sample consisted of PBMCs. The chain carries TRBV5-1 and TRBJ2-4, with 8 bases identical to TRBD1. This receptor was obtained from a man aged 35-49 years in good health, CMV-negative, and a related stem cell transplant donor. CDR3 amino acids: CASSAGGPKNIQYF. The DNA for the CDR3 is TGCGCCAGCAGCGCAGGGGGCCCCAAAAACATTCAGTACTTC.